This is a list of T cell receptor beta chains from one sample in a study of CD8+ T cells in alopecia areata. TCRdb keeps only in-frame clones here, not all; method: immunoSEQ multiplex PCR. The sample lists about 180,000 clones, approximately 62% seen once, with 1.7% in the top ten. The source material was CD4+ T cells sorted from blood, sampled at week 0. The receptors shown here come from a human donor with alopecia areata. CDR3s include the opening cysteine and the closing phenylalanine or tryptophan. Fields, in order: J gene, clone size, V gene, D gene, CDR3 protein, CDR3 DNA. The D gene is left open where the match is weak. A row's size may be missing; if present it is once, few, many or a size class.

J gene: TRBJ1-1; clone size: medium-sized; V gene: TRBV7-3; D gene: -; CDR3 protein: CASSLRQVGTEAFF; CDR3 DNA: TGTGCCAGCAGCCTCAGACAGGTGGGAACTGAAGCTTTCTTT
J gene: TRBJ1-2; clone size: -; V gene: TRBV5-1; D gene: -; CDR3 protein: CASSARPGDGYTF; CDR3 DNA: TGCGCCAGCAGCGCCAGACCGGGGGATGGCTACACCTTC
J gene: TRBJ1-2; clone size: -; V gene: TRBV2; D gene: TRBD1; CDR3 protein: CASSDSGQDSYGYTF; CDR3 DNA: TGTGCCAGCAGTGATTCGGGACAGGACTCCTATGGCTACACCTTC
J gene: TRBJ1-2; clone size: -; V gene: TRBV28; D gene: -; CDR3 protein: CASSYPAEAGYGYTF; CDR3 DNA: TGTGCCAGCAGTTACCCGGCTGAGGCCGGCTATGGCTACACCTTC
J gene: TRBJ2-6; clone size: -; V gene: TRBV2; D gene: -; CDR3 protein: CASSERETGVGSGANVLTF; CDR3 DNA: TGTGCCAGCAGTGAACGGGAAACAGGAGTGGGCTCTGGGGCCAACGTCCTGACTTTC
J gene: TRBJ2-4; clone size: -; V gene: TRBV5-6; D gene: TRBD2; CDR3 protein: CASSEYSGGLAKNIQYF; CDR3 DNA: TGTGCCAGCAGCGAATATAGCGGGGGTTTAGCCAAAAACATTCAGTACTTC
J gene: TRBJ2-1; clone size: -; V gene: TRBV29-1; D gene: TRBD1; CDR3 protein: CSADRVNEQFF; CDR3 DNA: TGCAGCGCCGACAGGGTCAATGAGCAGTTCTTC
J gene: TRBJ2-7; clone size: -; V gene: TRBV29-1; D gene: TRBD1; CDR3 protein: CSARTGVHEQYF; CDR3 DNA: TGCAGCGCCCGGACAGGGGTCCACGAGCAGTACTTC
J gene: TRBJ2-7; clone size: -; V gene: TRBV29-1; D gene: TRBD1; CDR3 protein: CSVGYRGPSYEQYF; CDR3 DNA: TGCAGCGTTGGGTACAGGGGGCCCTCCTACGAGCAGTACTTC
J gene: TRBJ2-7; clone size: -; V gene: TRBV6-6; D gene: -; CDR3 protein: CASVSAMGPYEQYF; CDR3 DNA: TGTGCCAGCGTGTCAGCCATGGGGCCTTACGAGCAGTACTTC
J gene: TRBJ2-2; clone size: -; V gene: TRBV9; D gene: -; CDR3 protein: CASTQDTGELFF; CDR3 DNA: TGTGCCAGCACCCAGGACACCGGGGAGCTGTTTTTT
J gene: TRBJ2-2; clone size: -; V gene: TRBV4-3; D gene: -; CDR3 protein: CASSQDPGRSGELFF; CDR3 DNA: TGCGCCAGCAGCCAAGACCCGGGAAGGAGCGGGGAGCTGTTTTTT
J gene: TRBJ2-7; clone size: -; V gene: TRBV7-2; D gene: TRBD1; CDR3 protein: CASRSWGTGVYEQYF; CDR3 DNA: TGTGCCAGCAGATCGTGGGGGACAGGGGTCTACGAGCAGTACTTC
J gene: TRBJ2-7; clone size: -; V gene: TRBV4-1; D gene: -; CDR3 protein: CASSHTDYEQYF; CDR3 DNA: TGCGCCAGCAGCCACACCGACTACGAGCAGTACTTC
J gene: TRBJ2-5; clone size: -; V gene: TRBV4-3; D gene: -; CDR3 protein: CASSQEGAETQYF; CDR3 DNA: TGCGCCAGCAGCCAAGAGGGAGCAGAGACCCAGTACTTC
J gene: TRBJ1-2; clone size: -; V gene: TRBV29-1; D gene: -; CDR3 protein: CSIRQSGSYTF; CDR3 DNA: TGCAGCATTCGACAGTCCGGAAGCTACACCTTC
J gene: TRBJ1-5; clone size: few; V gene: TRBV29-1; D gene: -; CDR3 protein: CSVDSGGNQPQHF; CDR3 DNA: TGCAGCGTTGATTCGGGGGGCAATCAGCCCCAGCATTTT
J gene: TRBJ1-1; clone size: few; V gene: TRBV4-3; D gene: -; CDR3 protein: CASSQVKSTEAFF; CDR3 DNA: TGCGCCAGCAGCCAAGTAAAAAGCACTGAAGCTTTCTTT
J gene: TRBJ1-1; clone size: -; V gene: TRBV29-1; D gene: -; CDR3 protein: CSVEEGRYTEAFF; CDR3 DNA: TGCAGCGTTGAGGAGGGAAGGTACACTGAAGCTTTCTTT
J gene: TRBJ2-2; clone size: -; V gene: TRBV29-1; D gene: -; CDR3 protein: CSVEIQGRKTGELFF; CDR3 DNA: TGCAGCGTTGAAATACAGGGTCGAAAAACCGGGGAGCTGTTTTTT
J gene: TRBJ1-2; clone size: -; V gene: TRBV30; D gene: -; CDR3 protein: CAWSVGPSYGYTF; CDR3 DNA: TGTGCCTGGAGTGTAGGGCCCAGCTATGGCTACACCTTC
J gene: TRBJ1-1; clone size: -; V gene: TRBV27; D gene: -; CDR3 protein: CASSRTERGTEAFF; CDR3 DNA: TGTGCCAGCAGTCGTACAGAGAGGGGCACTGAAGCTTTCTTT
J gene: TRBJ2-1; clone size: few; V gene: TRBV29-1; D gene: -; CDR3 protein: CSVAFREQFF; CDR3 DNA: TGCAGCGTTGCTTTCCGCGAGCAGTTCTTC
J gene: TRBJ2-5; clone size: -; V gene: TRBV5-1; D gene: -; CDR3 protein: CASSSQPQETQYF; CDR3 DNA: TGCGCCAGCAGCTCACAGCCTCAGGAGACCCAGTACTTC
J gene: TRBJ2-7; clone size: -; V gene: TRBV7-2; D gene: -; CDR3 protein: CASSLGRDVEQYF; CDR3 DNA: TGTGCCAGCAGCTTGGGCAGGGATGTCGAGCAGTACTTC
J gene: TRBJ2-1; clone size: few; V gene: TRBV7-9; D gene: -; CDR3 protein: CASSFMWVNEQFF; CDR3 DNA: TGTGCCAGCAGCTTTATGTGGGTGAATGAGCAGTTCTTC
J gene: TRBJ1-4; clone size: once; V gene: TRBV5-6; D gene: TRBD1; CDR3 protein: CASREGANKEKLFF; CDR3 DNA: TGTGCCAGCAGGGAGGGGGCTAACAAGGAAAAACTGTTTTTT
J gene: TRBJ2-3; clone size: -; V gene: TRBV11-2; D gene: -; CDR3 protein: CASSLGLSTDTQYF; CDR3 DNA: TGTGCCAGCAGCCTGGGACTTTCCACAGATACGCAGTATTTT
J gene: TRBJ2-5; clone size: -; V gene: TRBV19; D gene: -; CDR3 protein: CASRQQETQYF; CDR3 DNA: TGTGCCAGTAGGCAGCAAGAGACCCAGTACTTC
J gene: TRBJ1-1; clone size: -; V gene: TRBV14; D gene: -; CDR3 protein: CASSRHGRLGAFF; CDR3 DNA: TGTGCCAGCAGCCGACACGGGAGGCTGGGGGCTTTCTTT
J gene: TRBJ2-7; clone size: -; V gene: TRBV30; D gene: -; CDR3 protein: CAWSAIGDEQYF; CDR3 DNA: TGTGCCTGGTCTGCAATTGGTGACGAGCAGTACTTC
J gene: TRBJ2-7; clone size: -; V gene: TRBV5-6; D gene: -; CDR3 protein: CASSFRDSYEQYF; CDR3 DNA: TGTGCCAGCAGCTTCCGGGACTCCTACGAGCAGTACTTC
J gene: TRBJ2-7; clone size: once; V gene: TRBV4-1; D gene: -; CDR3 protein: CASSQESQGYEQYF; CDR3 DNA: TGCGCCAGCAGCCAAGAAAGCCAGGGCTACGAGCAGTACTTC
J gene: TRBJ2-7; clone size: -; V gene: TRBV7-2; D gene: TRBD2; CDR3 protein: CASSLSGTPYEQYF; CDR3 DNA: TGTGCCAGCAGCTTAAGCGGGACGCCCTACGAGCAGTACTTC
J gene: TRBJ2-6; clone size: -; V gene: TRBV5-1; D gene: -; CDR3 protein: CASSLAVGAGANVLTF; CDR3 DNA: TGCGCCAGCAGCTTGGCCGTGGGTGCAGGGGCCAACGTCCTGACTTTC
J gene: TRBJ2-7; clone size: once; V gene: TRBV7-9; D gene: -; CDR3 protein: CASSGPPGSSYEQYF; CDR3 DNA: TGTGCCAGCAGCGGACCGCCGGGGAGCTCCTACGAGCAGTACTTC
J gene: TRBJ2-3; clone size: -; V gene: TRBV9; D gene: -; CDR3 protein: CASSVEAADTQYF; CDR3 DNA: TGTGCCAGCAGCGTTGAAGCGGCAGATACGCAGTATTTT
J gene: TRBJ2-7; clone size: -; V gene: TRBV10-3; D gene: TRBD1; CDR3 protein: CAIRGTGYDEQYF; CDR3 DNA: TGTGCCATCAGGGGGACAGGGTACGACGAGCAGTACTTC
J gene: TRBJ1-5; clone size: -; V gene: TRBV5-1; D gene: -; CDR3 protein: CASSLGDKNQPQHF; CDR3 DNA: TGCGCCAGCAGCTTGGGGGACAAAAATCAGCCCCAGCATTTT
J gene: TRBJ1-5; clone size: -; V gene: TRBV7-9; D gene: TRBD1; CDR3 protein: CASSEGQGAMDPQHF; CDR3 DNA: TGTGCCAGCAGCGAGGGACAGGGGGCGATGGATCCCCAGCATTTT
J gene: TRBJ2-3; clone size: -; V gene: TRBV30; D gene: TRBD1; CDR3 protein: CAWGTGEGDTQYF; CDR3 DNA: TGTGCCTGGGGGACAGGGGAGGGAGATACGCAGTATTTT
J gene: TRBJ2-5; clone size: -; V gene: TRBV7-7; D gene: TRBD1; CDR3 protein: CASSLGTGEETQYF; CDR3 DNA: TGTGCCAGCAGCTTAGGGACAGGGGAAGAGACCCAGTACTTC
J gene: TRBJ2-3; clone size: -; V gene: TRBV7-2; D gene: TRBD1; CDR3 protein: CASSIQGNRGGVGTQYF; CDR3 DNA: TGTGCCAGCAGCATCCAAGGGAACAGGGGTGGGGTCGGTACGCAGTATTTT
J gene: TRBJ2-5; clone size: -; V gene: TRBV29-1; D gene: -; CDR3 protein: CSVVGTLTRETQYF; CDR3 DNA: TGCAGCGTTGTGGGGACACTGACACGAGAGACCCAGTACTTC
J gene: TRBJ1-2; clone size: -; V gene: TRBV30; D gene: -; CDR3 protein: CAWSATTSNYGYTF; CDR3 DNA: TGTGCCTGGAGTGCCACTACAAGTAACTATGGCTACACCTTC
J gene: TRBJ2-1; clone size: once; V gene: TRBV29-1; D gene: TRBD2; CDR3 protein: CSVARGRGAGYNEQFF; CDR3 DNA: TGCAGCGTAGCCCGGGGGCGGGGGGCAGGATACAATGAGCAGTTCTTC
J gene: TRBJ1-2; clone size: -; V gene: TRBV29-1; D gene: -; CDR3 protein: CSVSILKYGYTF; CDR3 DNA: TGCAGCGTTTCCATTCTTAAGTATGGCTACACCTTC
J gene: TRBJ1-1; clone size: -; V gene: TRBV30; D gene: TRBD1; CDR3 protein: CAWHRGNTEAFF; CDR3 DNA: TGTGCCTGGCACAGGGGGAACACTGAAGCTTTCTTT
J gene: TRBJ2-1; clone size: -; V gene: TRBV10-3; D gene: TRBD2; CDR3 protein: CAINSGGADEQFF; CDR3 DNA: TGTGCCATCAACAGCGGGGGGGCCGATGAGCAGTTCTTC
J gene: TRBJ2-3; clone size: -; V gene: TRBV30; D gene: -; CDR3 protein: CAWTDGTTDTQYF; CDR3 DNA: TGTGCCTGGACGGACGGTACCACAGATACGCAGTATTTT
J gene: TRBJ2-7; clone size: few; V gene: TRBV7-9; D gene: TRBD2; CDR3 protein: CASSLVGGESEQYF; CDR3 DNA: TGTGCCAGCAGCTTAGTCGGGGGGGAGAGCGAGCAGTACTTC
J gene: TRBJ1-6; clone size: many; V gene: TRBV7-6; D gene: -; CDR3 protein: CASSLADSPLHF; CDR3 DNA: TGTGCCAGCAGCTTAGCCGATTCACCCCTCCACTTT
J gene: TRBJ1-2; clone size: few; V gene: TRBV5-1; D gene: -; CDR3 protein: CASSSGTGGRSSGYTF; CDR3 DNA: TGCGCCAGCAGCTCCGGGACGGGAGGACGCTCATCTGGCTACACCTTC
J gene: TRBJ2-7; clone size: few; V gene: TRBV29-1; D gene: TRBD1; CDR3 protein: CSAGQGALEQYF; CDR3 DNA: TGCAGCGCGGGACAGGGGGCGCTTGAGCAGTACTTC
J gene: TRBJ2-1; clone size: -; V gene: TRBV29-1; D gene: TRBD1; CDR3 protein: CSARQGNEQFF; CDR3 DNA: TGCAGCGCCCGACAGGGTAATGAGCAGTTCTTC
J gene: TRBJ2-7; clone size: once; V gene: TRBV13; D gene: TRBD1; CDR3 protein: CASSPPPTGVPSYEQYF; CDR3 DNA: TGTGCCAGCAGCCCCCCCCCGACAGGGGTGCCCTCCTACGAGCAGTACTTC
J gene: TRBJ1-1; clone size: -; V gene: TRBV29-1; D gene: -; CDR3 protein: CSVVLGANTEAFF; CDR3 DNA: TGCAGCGTTGTCTTGGGGGCGAACACTGAAGCTTTCTTT
J gene: TRBJ1-1; clone size: -; V gene: TRBV6-6; D gene: -; CDR3 protein: CASSYGPAEAYTEAFF; CDR3 DNA: TGTGCCAGCAGTTACGGACCAGCGGAGGCTTACACTGAAGCTTTCTTT
J gene: TRBJ1-2; clone size: -; V gene: TRBV9; D gene: -; CDR3 protein: CASSAGPDNYGYTF; CDR3 DNA: TGTGCCAGCAGCGCCGGACCAGATAACTATGGCTACACCTTC